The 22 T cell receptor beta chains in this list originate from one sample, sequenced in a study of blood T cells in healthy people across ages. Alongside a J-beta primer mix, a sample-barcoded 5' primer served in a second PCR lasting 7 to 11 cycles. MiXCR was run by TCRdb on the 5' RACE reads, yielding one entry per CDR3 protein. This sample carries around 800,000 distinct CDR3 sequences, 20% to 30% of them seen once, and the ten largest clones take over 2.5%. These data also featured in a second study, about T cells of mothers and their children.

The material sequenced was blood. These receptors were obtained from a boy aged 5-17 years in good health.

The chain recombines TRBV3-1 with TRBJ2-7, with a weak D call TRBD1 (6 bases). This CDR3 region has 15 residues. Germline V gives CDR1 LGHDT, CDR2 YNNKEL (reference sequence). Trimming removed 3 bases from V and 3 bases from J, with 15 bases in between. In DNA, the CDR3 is TGTGCCAGCAGCCAGTTCCCGGGACACTTCTACGAGCAGTACTTC. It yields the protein CASSQFPGHFYEQYF.

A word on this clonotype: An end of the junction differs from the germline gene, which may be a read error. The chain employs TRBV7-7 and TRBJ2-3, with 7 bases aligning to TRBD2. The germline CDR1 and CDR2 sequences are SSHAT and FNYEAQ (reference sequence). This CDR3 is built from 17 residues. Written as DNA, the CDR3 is TGTGCTAGCAGCTTATCCCCAGGCGGGGGAGGCACAGATACGCAGTATTTT. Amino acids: CASSLSPGGGGTDTQYF.

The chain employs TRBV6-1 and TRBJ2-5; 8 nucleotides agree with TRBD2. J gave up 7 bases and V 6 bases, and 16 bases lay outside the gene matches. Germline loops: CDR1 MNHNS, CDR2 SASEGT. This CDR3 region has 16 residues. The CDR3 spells CASSLSLAGTWGTQYF. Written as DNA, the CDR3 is TGTGCCAGCAGCCTCTCTTTAGCGGGGACCTGGGGGACCCAGTACTTC.

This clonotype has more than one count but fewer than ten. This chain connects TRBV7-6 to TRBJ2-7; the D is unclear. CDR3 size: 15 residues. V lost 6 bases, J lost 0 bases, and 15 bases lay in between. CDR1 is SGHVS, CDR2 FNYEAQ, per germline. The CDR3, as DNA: TGTGCCAGCAGTCCTGTCGCAGGCGCCTCCTACGAGCAGTACTTC. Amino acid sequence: CASSPVAGASYEQYF. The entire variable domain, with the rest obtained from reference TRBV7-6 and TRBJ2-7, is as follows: GAGVSQSPRYKVTKRGQDVALRCDPISGHVSLYWYRQALGQGPEFLTYFNYEAQQDKSGLPNDRFSAERPEGSISTLTIQRTEQRDSAMYRCASSPVAGASYEQYFGPGTRLTVT.

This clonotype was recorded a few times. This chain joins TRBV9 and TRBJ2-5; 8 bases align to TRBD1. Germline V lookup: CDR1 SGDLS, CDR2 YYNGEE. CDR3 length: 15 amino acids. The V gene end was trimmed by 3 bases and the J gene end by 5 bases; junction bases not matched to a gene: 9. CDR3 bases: TGTGCCAGCAGCGACCGGACAGGGCACTCGGAGACCCAGTACTTC. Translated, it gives CASSDRTGHSETQYF.

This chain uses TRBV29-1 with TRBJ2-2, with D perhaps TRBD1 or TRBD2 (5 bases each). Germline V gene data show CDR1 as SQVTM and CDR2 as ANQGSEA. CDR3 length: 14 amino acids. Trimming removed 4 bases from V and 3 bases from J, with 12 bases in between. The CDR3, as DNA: TGCAGCGTTGCCTCGGGGACCCACACCGGGGAGCTGTTTTTT. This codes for CSVASGTHTGELFF.

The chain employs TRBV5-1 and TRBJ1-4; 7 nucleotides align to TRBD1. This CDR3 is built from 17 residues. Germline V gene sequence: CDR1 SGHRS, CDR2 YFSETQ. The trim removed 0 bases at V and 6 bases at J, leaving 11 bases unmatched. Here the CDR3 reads CASSLANHRGPDEKLFF. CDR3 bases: TGCGCCAGCAGCTTGGCAAACCACAGGGGCCCCGATGAAAAACTGTTTTTT.

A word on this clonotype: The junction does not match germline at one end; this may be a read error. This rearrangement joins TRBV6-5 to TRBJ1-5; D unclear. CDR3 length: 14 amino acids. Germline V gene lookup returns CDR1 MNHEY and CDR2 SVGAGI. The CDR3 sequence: CASSYRKGGQPRHF. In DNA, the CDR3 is TGTGCCAGCAGTTACCGAAAGGGAGGCCAGCCCCGGCATTTT.

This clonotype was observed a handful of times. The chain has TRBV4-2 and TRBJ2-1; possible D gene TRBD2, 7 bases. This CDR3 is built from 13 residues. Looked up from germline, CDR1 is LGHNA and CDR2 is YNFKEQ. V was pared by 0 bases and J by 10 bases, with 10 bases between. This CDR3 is CASSQERGGEQFF. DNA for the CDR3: TGTGCCAGCAGCCAAGAGAGGGGGGGGGAGCAGTTCTTC.

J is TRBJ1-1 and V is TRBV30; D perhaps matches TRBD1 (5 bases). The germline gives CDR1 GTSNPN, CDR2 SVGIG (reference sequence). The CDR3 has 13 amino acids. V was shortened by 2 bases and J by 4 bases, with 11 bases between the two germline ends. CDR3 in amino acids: CAWSSRASTEAFF. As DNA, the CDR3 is TGTGCCTGGAGTAGCAGGGCTAGCACTGAAGCTTTCTTT.

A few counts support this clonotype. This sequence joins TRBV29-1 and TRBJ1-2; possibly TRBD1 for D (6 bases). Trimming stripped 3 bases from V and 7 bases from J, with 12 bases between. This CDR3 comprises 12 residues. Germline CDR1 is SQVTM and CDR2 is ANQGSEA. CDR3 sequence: CSVDQGWIGYTF. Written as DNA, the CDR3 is TGCAGCGTTGACCAGGGGTGGATTGGCTACACCTTC.

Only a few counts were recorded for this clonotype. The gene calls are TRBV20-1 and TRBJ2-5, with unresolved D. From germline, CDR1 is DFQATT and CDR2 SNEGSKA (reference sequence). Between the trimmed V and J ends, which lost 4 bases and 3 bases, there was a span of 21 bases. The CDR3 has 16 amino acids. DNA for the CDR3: TGCAGTGCTAAGCACTCTCAGCTACTTTGGGAAGAGACCCAGTACTTC. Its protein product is CSAKHSQLLWEETQYF.

For the CDR3, the DNA is TGCAGCGCAATGCCTGCCAATGAGCAGTTCTTC. As protein: CSAMPANEQFF. The chain is built from TRBV29-1 and TRBJ2-1; D remains unclear. Germline loops: CDR1 SQVTM, CDR2 ANQGSEA. The CDR3 runs 11 residues. The V end was cut by 7 bases, the J end by 6 bases, with 10 bases between.

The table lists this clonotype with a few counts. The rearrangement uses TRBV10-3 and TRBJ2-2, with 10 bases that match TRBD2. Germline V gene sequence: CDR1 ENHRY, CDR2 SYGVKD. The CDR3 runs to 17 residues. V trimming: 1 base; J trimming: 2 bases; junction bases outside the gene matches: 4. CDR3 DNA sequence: TGTGCCATCAGTGAGTTTCTAGCGGGGGAAAACACCGGGGAGCTGTTTTTT. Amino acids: CAISEFLAGENTGELFF.

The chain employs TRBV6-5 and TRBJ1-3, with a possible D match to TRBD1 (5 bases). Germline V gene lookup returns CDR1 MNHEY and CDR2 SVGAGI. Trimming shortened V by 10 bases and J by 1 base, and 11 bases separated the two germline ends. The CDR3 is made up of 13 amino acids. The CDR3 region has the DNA TGTGCCACCCGAAGGGGTTCTGGAAACACCATATATTTT. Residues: CATRRGSGNTIYF.

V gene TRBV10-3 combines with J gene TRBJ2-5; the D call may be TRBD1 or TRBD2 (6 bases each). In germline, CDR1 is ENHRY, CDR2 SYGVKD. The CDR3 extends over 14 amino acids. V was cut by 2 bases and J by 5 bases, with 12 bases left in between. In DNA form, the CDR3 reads TGTGCCATCAGTGAGACGGGGGCCGGGGAGACCCAGTACTTC. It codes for CAISETGAGETQYF.

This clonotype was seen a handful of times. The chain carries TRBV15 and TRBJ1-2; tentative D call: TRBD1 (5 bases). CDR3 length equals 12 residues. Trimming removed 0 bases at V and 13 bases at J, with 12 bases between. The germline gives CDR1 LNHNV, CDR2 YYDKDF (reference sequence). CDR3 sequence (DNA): TGTGCCACCAGCAGAGATGCGGGGGAGGCCACCTTC. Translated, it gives CATSRDAGEATF.

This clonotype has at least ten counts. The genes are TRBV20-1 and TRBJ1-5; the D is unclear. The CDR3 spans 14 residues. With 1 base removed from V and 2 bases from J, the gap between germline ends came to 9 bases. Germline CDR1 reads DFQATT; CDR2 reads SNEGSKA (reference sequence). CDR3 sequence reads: CSARVGRGNQPQHF. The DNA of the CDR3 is TGCAGTGCTAGAGTTGGTAGGGGCAATCAGCCCCAGCATTTT.

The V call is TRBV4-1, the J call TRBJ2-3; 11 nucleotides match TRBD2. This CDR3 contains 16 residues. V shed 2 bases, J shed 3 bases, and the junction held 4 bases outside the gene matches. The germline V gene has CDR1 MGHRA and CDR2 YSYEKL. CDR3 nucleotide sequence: TGCGCCAGCAGCCAAACGGGACTAGCGGCTACAGATACGCAGTATTTT. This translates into CASSQTGLAATDTQYF.

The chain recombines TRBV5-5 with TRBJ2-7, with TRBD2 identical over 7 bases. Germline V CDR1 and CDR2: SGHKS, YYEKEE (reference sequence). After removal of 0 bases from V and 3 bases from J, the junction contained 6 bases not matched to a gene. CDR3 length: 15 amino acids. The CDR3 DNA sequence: TGTGCCAGCAGCTTGGTTGCGGGACTAAACTACGAGCAGTACTTC. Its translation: CASSLVAGLNYEQYF.

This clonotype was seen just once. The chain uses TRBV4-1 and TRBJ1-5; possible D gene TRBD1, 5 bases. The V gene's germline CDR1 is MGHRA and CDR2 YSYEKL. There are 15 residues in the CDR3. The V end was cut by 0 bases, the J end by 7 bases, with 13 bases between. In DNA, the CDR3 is TGCGCCAGCAGCCAAGATGTTACGGGGCGGCAGCCCCAGCATTTT. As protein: CASSQDVTGRQPQHF.

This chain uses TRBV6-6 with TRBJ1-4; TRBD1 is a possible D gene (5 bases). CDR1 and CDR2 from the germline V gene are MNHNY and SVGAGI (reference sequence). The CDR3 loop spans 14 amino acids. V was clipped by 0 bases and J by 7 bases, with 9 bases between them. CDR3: CASSYSNGGEKLFF. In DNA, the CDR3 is TGTGCCAGCAGTTACTCGAATGGGGGTGAAAAACTGTTTTTT.